This is a list of T cell receptor beta chains from one sample in a study of T cell responses to AZD1222 COVID-19 vaccine. Sequencing used immunoSEQ multiplex PCR; TCRdb keeps in-frame clones, though not all of them. The sample comprises approximately 100,000 clones, nearly 90% of which are singletons, and about 2.6% rests with the top ten. This sample comprised peripheral blood, obtained on day 0 of MenACWY control vaccination. All receptors derive from an adult in good health. The conserved cysteine and the conserved F or W are not part of the CDR3 here.

V: TRBV9; J: TRBJ2-3; CDR3: ASSVSGGGTDTQY
V: TRBV10-3; J: TRBJ2-2; CDR3: ATNTGTGAMNTGELF
V: TRBV6-2/TRBV6-3; J: TRBJ2-3; CDR3: ASSPTADTQY
V: TRBV18; J: TRBJ2-7; CDR3: ASSPDRGGYEQY
V: TRBV19; J: TRBJ1-2; CDR3: ASTTQGPGGYT
V: TRBV7-2; J: TRBJ2-7; CDR3: ASSLLAYEQY
V: TRBV7-2; J: TRBJ1-6; CDR3: ASSSRPMGNSPLH
V: TRBV6-1; J: TRBJ1-2; CDR3: ASSEGRAGGYT
V: TRBV5-1; J: TRBJ2-7; CDR3: ASSPLQGIPYEQY
V: TRBV4-3; J: TRBJ1-2; CDR3: ASSQSRAGDGYT